These 27 T cell receptor beta chains originate from one sample sequenced in a study of beta chain features in type 1 diabetes. Investigators reverse transcribed all isolated RNA, so they sequenced expressed TCRB transcripts. Measured with immunoSEQ multiplex PCR; TCRdb has only the in-frame clones, and not every one. Found here are under 300,000 clones, 7% to 9% of them singletons; the top ten hold 1%. Sequences were obtained from central memory CD4+ T cells from blood. Every receptor here comes from a woman younger than 30 in good health.

This clone came up a few times. This rearrangement joins TRBV28 to TRBJ2-7; D not certain. The CDR3 has 11 amino acids. V gave up 6 bases and J gave up 4 bases, with 7 bases separating them. Per the germline V gene, CDR1 is MDHEN and CDR2 is SYDVKM. CDR3: CASRNTYEQYV. The CDR3 DNA is TGTGCCAGCAGGAATACTTACGAGCAGTACGTC.

In this sample, this clone turned up a few times. The chain carries TRBV11-3 and TRBJ2-3; TRBD1 matches 9 bases. There are 14 residues in the CDR3. V gave up 5 bases and J gave up 2 bases; unmatched junction bases: 2. Germline V gene lookup returns CDR1 SGHNT and CDR2 YENEEA. In nucleotides, the CDR3 is TGTGCCAGCAGCCGGACAGGGGCCACAGATACGCAGTATTTT. It encodes CASSRTGATDTQYF.

The sample holds a few counts of this clone. This chain connects TRBV2 to TRBJ1-5; D call uncertain. This CDR3 is built from 14 residues. Germline lookup yields CDR1 SNHLY and CDR2 FYNNEI. The V and J ends lost 3 bases and 7 bases respectively, with 13 bases between them. The CDR3 reads CASSEVSKDQPQHF. CDR3 DNA sequence: TGTGCCAGCAGTGAGGTGTCCAAGGACCAGCCCCAGCATTTT. Using reference TRBV2 and TRBJ1-5 for the parts outside the CDR3, the full variable domain is EPEVTQTPSHQVTQMGQEVILRCVPISNHLYFYWYRQILGQKVEFLVSFYNNEISEKSEIFDDQFSVERPDGSNFTLKIRSTKLEDSAMYFCASSEVSKDQPQHFGDGTRLSIL.

This clone was picked up many times. The CDR3 region has the DNA TGTGCCAGCAGCTTGGTAGCGGGAGGGCGAAGCGGGAATGAGCAGTTCTTC. The encoded protein is CASSLVAGGRSGNEQFF. V gene TRBV5-4 combines with J gene TRBJ2-1; 11 bases line up with TRBD2. Trimming removed 0 bases from V and 7 bases from J; junction bases left unmatched: 9. The CDR3 has 17 residues. The germline V gene has CDR1 SGHNT and CDR2 YYREEE (reference sequence).

V gene TRBV9 combines with J gene TRBJ2-1; 11 bases map to TRBD2. The CDR3 loop spans 15 amino acids. Germline V lookup: CDR1 SGDLS, CDR2 YYNGEE. Trimming cost V 0 bases and J 8 bases; bases outside gene matches: 4. This CDR3 is CASSVGLAGGYEQFF. The CDR3 bases are TGTGCCAGCAGCGTAGGGCTAGCGGGGGGATATGAGCAGTTCTTC.

The chain has TRBV18 and TRBJ2-1; D is perhaps TRBD1 (6 bases). The germline V and J ends were trimmed by 0 bases and 0 bases, with 9 bases remaining between them. The CDR3 has 16 amino acids. The V gene's germline CDR1 is KGHSH and CDR2 LQKENI. The CDR3, as DNA: TGTGCCAGCTCACCACCCAACAGGGCCTCCTACAATGAGCAGTTCTTC. Its protein is CASSPPNRASYNEQFF.

J is TRBJ2-7 and V is TRBV2; D is perhaps TRBD1 (5 bases). This CDR3 region has 14 residues. V gave up 6 bases and J gave up 0 bases, with 12 bases separating them. From germline, CDR1 is SNHLY and CDR2 FYNNEI. CDR3 sequence: CASSKRTSSYEQYF. In DNA, the CDR3 is TGTGCCAGCAGCAAACGGACAAGCTCCTACGAGCAGTACTTC. Based on the CDR3 plus reference TRBV2 and TRBJ2-7, the full variable domain is EPEVTQTPSHQVTQMGQEVILRCVPISNHLYFYWYRQILGQKVEFLVSFYNNEISEKSEIFDDQFSVERPDGSNFTLKIRSTKLEDSAMYFCASSKRTSSYEQYFGPGTRLTVT.

V is TRBV4-3 and J is TRBJ1-3; D is unresolved. Trimming removed 0 bases at V and 3 bases at J, with 6 bases between. This CDR3 spans 14 amino acids. In germline, CDR1 is LGHNA, CDR2 YSLEER. The CDR3 protein is CASSQERVGNTIYF. CDR3 DNA: TGCGCCAGCAGCCAAGAAAGGGTTGGAAACACCATATATTTT.

This clone was observed a handful of times. This rearrangement joins TRBV2 to TRBJ2-4; 10 nucleotides align to TRBD1. J was trimmed by 6 bases and V by 7 bases; bases with no gene match: 3. Germline V gene data show CDR1 as SNHLY and CDR2 as FYNNEI. This CDR3 region has 13 residues. The CDR3, as DNA: TGTGCCAGCACGGGACAGGGGTTAAACATTCAGTACTTC. This translates into CASTGQGLNIQYF. The variable domain in full, completed from reference TRBV2 and TRBJ2-4, reads EPEVTQTPSHQVTQMGQEVILRCVPISNHLYFYWYRQILGQKVEFLVSFYNNEISEKSEIFDDQFSVERPDGSNFTLKIRSTKLEDSAMYFCASTGQGLNIQYFGAGTRLSVL.

This clone has more than one count but fewer than ten. CDR3 bases: TGTGCCAGCAGCTTGGAAGGGACGGAGAGGTACGAGCAGTACTTC. Its translation is CASSLEGTERYEQYF. This chain connects TRBV5-6 to TRBJ2-7; D may be TRBD1 or TRBD2 (5 bases each). The length of the CDR3 is 15 residues. V was pared by 0 bases and J by 4 bases, with 14 bases between. Germline CDR1 reads SGHDT; CDR2 reads YYEEEE.

This clone was picked up a small number of times. The J gene is TRBJ2-2, the V gene TRBV7-2; tentative D call: TRBD2 (6 bases). The CDR3 has 16 amino acids. Germline CDR1 reads SGHTA; CDR2 reads FQGNSA. Trimming removed 3 bases from V and 6 bases from J, with 17 bases in between. The CDR3, as DNA: TGTGCCAGCAGCTTGTCTGGCCGGGCGGGGTCCGGGGAGCTGTTTTTT. Its protein product is CASSLSGRAGSGELFF.

This clone was detected many times. The V gene is TRBV21-1, the J gene TRBJ2-2. TRBV21-1 is a pseudogene. The CDR3 totals 15 residues. CDR3 protein: CASSKGGGHRGELFF. CDR3 sequence (DNA): TGTGCCAGCAGCAAGGGTGGAGGACACCGGGGAGAGCTGTTTTTT.

The chain carries TRBV7-3 and TRBJ1-5; D call uncertain. Deletions cut 0 bases from V and 5 bases from J, with 5 bases between. Germline V CDR1 and CDR2: SGHTA, FQGTGA. CDR3 length: 13 residues. The CDR3: CASSLTRDQPQHF. The CDR3 DNA sequence: TGTGCCAGCAGCTTAACGAGAGATCAGCCCCAGCATTTT.

The table lists this clone with a few counts. The rearrangement links TRBV11-3 to TRBJ1-5; D is unclear. The CDR3 is made up of 13 amino acids. The germline V and J ends were trimmed by 6 bases and 9 bases, with 15 bases remaining between them. Germline V CDR1 and CDR2: SGHNT, YENEEA. In nucleotides, the CDR3 is TGTGCCAGCAGTTTTAGTAGGAGGTCGCCCCAGCATTTT. The encoded protein is CASSFSRRSPQHF.

The V gene is TRBV6-6, the J gene TRBJ2-7; no definite D call. CDR1 and CDR2 (germline): MNHNY, SVGAGI (reference sequence). V shed 5 bases and J shed 4 bases, with 9 bases lying between them. The CDR3 spans 12 residues. The CDR3 sequence: CASSVNTYEQYV. The CDR3 DNA reads as TGTGCCAGCAGTGTTAACACATACGAGCAGTACGTC.

This clone was seen a handful of times. The chain combines TRBV19 with TRBJ2-5, with D possibly TRBD2 on 6 matching bases. V lost 5 bases and J lost 3, with 16 bases in between. This CDR3 comprises 15 residues. CDR1 and CDR2 from the germline V gene are LNHDA and SQIVND (reference sequence). In DNA, the CDR3 is TGTGCCAGTAGTCCCCGGGGTAGCGGCGAAGAGACCCAGTACTTC. The encoded protein is CASSPRGSGEETQYF.

This clone came up a few times. The chain carries TRBV6-6 and TRBJ1-2, with D possibly matching TRBD1 (5 bases). Germline-derived CDR1 and CDR2 are MNHNY and SVGAGI (reference sequence). Deletions cut 8 bases from V and 4 bases from J, with 11 bases between. CDR3 size: 12 residues. The CDR3 region is CASAQGTYGYTF. For the CDR3, the DNA is TGTGCCAGCGCCCAGGGCACCTATGGCTACACCTTC.

The chain is built from TRBV4-2 and TRBJ2-2; 12 bases are a match to TRBD2. The V gene end was trimmed by 1 base and the J gene end by 3 bases; junction bases not matched to a gene: 3. The CDR3 is made up of 17 amino acids. Per germline, CDR1 LGHNA and CDR2 YNFKEQ. The CDR3 is CASSQAGLAGYTGELFF. Written as DNA, the CDR3 is TGTGCCAGCAGCCAAGCCGGACTAGCGGGGTACACCGGGGAGCTGTTTTTT.

The gene calls are TRBV29-1 and TRBJ1-1, with TRBD1 identical over 7 bases. Germline V gives CDR1 SQVTM, CDR2 ANQGSEA. With 3 bases clipped from V and 1 base from J, the junction kept 14 bases outside the gene matches. The CDR3 length is 17 residues. The CDR3 is CSVENSPGTAWNTEAFF. The CDR3 nucleotides are TGCAGCGTTGAGAACTCTCCCGGGACAGCCTGGAACACTGAAGCTTTCTTT.

This clone was detected a few times. The chain uses TRBV11-3 and TRBJ2-1; 7 positions match TRBD1. Germline CDR1 reads SGHNT; CDR2 reads YENEEA. V lost 6 bases to trimming and J lost 4 bases; unmatched junction nucleotides: 9. This CDR3 comprises 15 residues. In DNA, the CDR3 is TGTGCCAGCAGTCACGCCGGACAGGTATACAATGAGCAGTTCTTC. It specifies CASSHAGQVYNEQFF. The entire variable domain, with the rest obtained from reference TRBV11-3 and TRBJ2-1, is as follows: EAGVVQSPRYKIIEKKQPVAFWCNPISGHNTLYWYLQNLGQGPELLIRYENEEAVDDSQLPKDRFSAERLKGVDSTLKIQPAELGDSAVYLCASSHAGQVYNEQFFGPGTRLTVL.

This clone was counted a few times. The genes are TRBV7-9 and TRBJ2-5; D unresolved. CDR1 SEHNR and CDR2 FQNEAQ come from the germline V gene (reference sequence). V lost 4 bases to trimming and J lost 2 bases, with 14 bases between them. The CDR3 extends over 15 amino acids. The CDR3 protein is CASSYLSADQETQYF. CDR3 DNA sequence: TGTGCCAGCAGCTACCTCTCGGCAGATCAAGAGACCCAGTACTTC.

The V call is TRBV7-9, the J call TRBJ2-2, with 9 bases identical to TRBD1. Germline V gene data show CDR1 as SEHNR and CDR2 as FQNEAQ (reference sequence). V shed 4 bases, J shed 8 bases, and the junction held 8 bases outside the gene matches. CDR3 size: 15 residues. The CDR3, as DNA: TGTGCCAGCAGCTACCCCGGGACAGGGACGGGGGAGCTGTTTTTT. It encodes CASSYPGTGTGELFF.

This clone was counted ten times or more. The chain couples TRBV18 to TRBJ2-7; the match to TRBD1 covers 7 bases. The CDR3 consists of 12 residues. With V trimmed by 1 base and J by 6 bases, 0 bases remained unmatched. Per germline, CDR1 KGHSH and CDR2 LQKENI. The CDR3 region has the DNA TGTGCCAGCTCACCACAGGGGGCCGAGCAGTACGTC. It specifies CASSPQGAEQYV.

The genes are TRBV5-1 and TRBJ2-1; D unclear. The CDR3 extends over 14 amino acids. Trimming pared 1 base from V and 6 bases from J, leaving 11 bases between. From germline, CDR1 is SGHRS and CDR2 YFSETQ. For the CDR3, the DNA is TGCGCCAGCAGCTTGTATGATCGCAGCAATGAGCAGTTCTTC. It translates to CASSLYDRSNEQFF.

This sequence joins TRBV4-2 and TRBJ2-3, with unresolved D. The V end lost 1 base, the J end lost 6 bases, and 8 bases lay between the germline ends. This CDR3 is built from 13 residues. CDR1 and CDR2 from the germline V gene are LGHNA and YNFKEQ. CDR3 DNA sequence: TGTGCCAGCAGCCAAGCTTTCGGGGATACGCAGTATTTT. Translated, it gives CASSQAFGDTQYF.

This clone was seen a handful of times. The rearrangement joins TRBV5-1 to TRBJ1-2; 8 bases line up with TRBD1. Per the germline V gene, CDR1 is SGHRS and CDR2 is YFSETQ. Trimming removed 4 bases from V and 6 bases from J; junction bases left unmatched: 8. The length of the CDR3 is 14 residues. CDR3 bases: TGCGCCAGCAGCCGTCGGGACAGGTCGGATGGCTACACCTTC. This translates into CASSRRDRSDGYTF.

V is TRBV2 and J is TRBJ1-6, with D tentatively TRBD1 (5 bases). The CDR3 is 12 amino acids. The V and J ends lost 7 bases and 13 bases respectively, with 14 bases between them. Germline V gene sequence: CDR1 SNHLY, CDR2 FYNNEI. The CDR3 sequence: CASTPQVSPLHF. CDR3 sequence (DNA): TGTGCCAGCACTCCACAGGTTTCCCCCCTCCACTTT. Filled out from reference TRBV2 and TRBJ1-6, the complete variable domain reads EPEVTQTPSHQVTQMGQEVILRCVPISNHLYFYWYRQILGQKVEFLVSFYNNEISEKSEIFDDQFSVERPDGSNFTLKIRSTKLEDSAMYFCASTPQVSPLHFGNGTRLTVT.